These T cell receptor beta chains were read from a single sample in a study of CD8 T cells in Susac syndrome. Each CDR3 protein gets one entry after TCRdb re-called the immunoSEQ multiplex PCR reads with MiXCR. Among about 300,000 distinct CDR3 sequences listed, approximately 85% were seen once. Material for sequencing was CD8+ T cells from PBMCs. These receptors were collected from a human donor with multiple sclerosis. CDR3s include the opening cysteine and the closing phenylalanine or tryptophan. D genes are given only for firm matches. Clone size, where shown, is once, few, many, or a class for clones that have expanded.

D,V,size,J,CDR3,DNA
TRBD2,TRBV4-1,.,TRBJ2-2,CASSQQLAGGNTGELFF,TGCGCCAGCAGCCAGCAGCTAGCGGGGGGGAACACCGGGGAGCTGTTTTTT
.,TRBV27,.,TRBJ2-1,CASSPNGANEQFF,TGTGCCAGCAGCCCAAACGGGGCAAATGAGCAGTTCTTC
TRBD2,TRBV4-2,.,TRBJ2-5,CASSQAQGASGSGETQYF,TGTGCCAGCAGCCAGGCGCAGGGGGCTAGCGGGAGTGGGGAGACCCAGTACTTC
.,TRBV28,.,TRBJ2-1,CASSPLDREENEQFF,TGTGCCAGCAGCCCACTCGACAGGGAGGAGAATGAGCAGTTCTTC
.,TRBV6-5,few,TRBJ2-7,CASSYSEAGTYEQYF,TGTGCCAGCAGTTACTCGGAGGCGGGTACCTACGAGCAGTACTTC
.,TRBV18,.,TRBJ2-3,CASSPPSGKTDTQYF,TGTGCCAGCTCACCACCTAGCGGTAAGACAGATACGCAGTATTTT
TRBD2,TRBV28,.,TRBJ2-5,CASSSRAGGRQETQYF,TGTGCCAGCAGTTCTAGAGCGGGAGGAAGGCAAGAGACCCAGTACTTC
.,TRBV12-3/TRBV12-4,.,TRBJ2-6,CASSLFAGIGANVLTF,TGTGCCAGCAGTTTATTCGCGGGGATCGGGGCCAACGTCCTGACTTTC
.,TRBV5-5,.,TRBJ1-5,CASSLGARLGSSNQPQHF,TGTGCCAGCAGCTTGGGAGCACGACTGGGTTCTAGCAATCAGCCCCAGCATTTT
TRBD2,TRBV3-1,.,TRBJ2-4,CASSPGTSESQNIQYF,TGTGCCAGCAGCCCGGGGACTAGCGAGAGTCAGAACATTCAGTACTTC
.,TRBV29-1,.,TRBJ2-7,CSVLRWDTSSYEQYF,TGCAGCGTCCTGAGGTGGGACACTAGCTCCTACGAGCAGTACTTC
.,TRBV19,.,TRBJ2-1,CASSSTVYNEQFF,TGTGCCAGTAGTTCGACAGTCTACAATGAGCAGTTCTTC
TRBD1,TRBV20-1,.,TRBJ2-1,CSAHDRGENNEQFF,TGCAGTGCTCACGACAGGGGAGAAAACAATGAGCAGTTCTTC
.,TRBV20-1,.,TRBJ2-1,CSGIDLPHINEQFF,TGCAGTGGTATCGACCTACCTCACATCAATGAGCAGTTCTTC
TRBD1,TRBV7-3,.,TRBJ2-6,CATTPGQDSGANVLTF,TGTGCCACCACACCGGGACAGGACTCTGGGGCCAACGTCCTGACTTTC
TRBD2,TRBV28,.,TRBJ2-7,CASSESGRTYEQYF,TGTGCCAGCAGCGAAAGCGGGAGGACCTACGAGCAGTACTTC
.,TRBV29-1,few,TRBJ1-2,CSVVGDFYGYTF,TGCAGCGTTGTTGGGGACTTCTATGGCTACACCTTC
TRBD1,TRBV6-5,.,TRBJ2-7,CASSPDRDDYYEQYF,TGTGCCAGCAGTCCTGACAGGGATGATTACTACGAGCAGTACTTC
.,TRBV15,.,TRBJ1-4,CATSHSPGEGDEKLFF,TGTGCCACCAGTCATTCTCCAGGGGAGGGGGATGAAAAACTGTTTTTT
TRBD2,TRBV11-1,.,TRBJ2-7,CASSPTDSSGRREQYF,TGTGCCAGCAGCCCCACCGATTCTAGCGGGAGGCGCGAGCAGTACTTC
TRBD1,TRBV13,.,TRBJ2-7,CASSFSGTGEKEQYF,TGTGCCAGCAGCTTTTCCGGGACAGGGGAGAAGGAGCAGTACTTC
.,TRBV5-1,.,TRBJ2-5,CASRPDRIEIQETQYF,TGCGCCAGCAGACCCGACAGGATCGAAATACAAGAGACCCAGTACTTC
TRBD2,TRBV7-9,.,TRBJ2-1,CASSPRLAGVLYNEQFF,TGTGCCAGCAGCCCCAGACTAGCGGGAGTACTCTACAATGAGCAGTTCTTC
.,TRBV13,.,TRBJ2-3,CASSLGSADTQYF,TGTGCCAGCAGCTTAGGCTCCGCGGATACGCAGTATTTT
.,TRBV29-1,.,TRBJ1-1,CSVARMNTEAFF,TGCAGCGTTGCACGGATGAACACTGAAGCTTTCTTT
.,TRBV28,once,TRBJ1-1,CASMPAGASEAFF,TGTGCCAGCATGCCCGCCGGGGCGTCTGAAGCTTTCTTT
TRBD1,TRBV11-1,.,TRBJ2-3,CASSPIPGQGGDTQYF,TGTGCCAGCAGCCCCATCCCCGGACAGGGGGGGGATACGCAGTATTTT
TRBD2,TRBV28,.,TRBJ2-7,CASRPWTSATYEQYF,TGTGCCAGCAGACCCTGGACTAGCGCGACCTACGAGCAGTACTTC
TRBD2,TRBV13,.,TRBJ2-7,CASSPIGGSYEQYF,TGTGCCAGCAGCCCGATCGGCGGGAGTTACGAGCAGTACTTC
TRBD2,TRBV19,once,TRBJ2-7,CASSTGLGSYEQYF,TGTGCCAGTAGTACGGGACTAGGGTCCTACGAGCAGTACTTC